This passage covers 3 T cell receptor beta chains from one sample sequenced in a study of coeliac disease. Libraries were prepared by immunoSEQ multiplex PCR; TCRdb keeps only in-frame clonotypes and omits some of them. The table shows approximately 7,000 clones, with less than 80% occurring only once. The sequencing sample was made of lymphocytes from the gut lamina propria. The receptor set was obtained from a man in his fifties or sixties with celiac disease on a gluten-free diet.

The chain couples TRBV4-3 to TRBJ1-6; maybe TRBD1 (6 bases). V was trimmed by 4 bases and J by 7 bases, leaving 11 bases between them. Germline V gives CDR1 LGHNA, CDR2 YSLEER. The CDR3 spans 14 residues. The CDR3 spells CASSPGGQNSPLHF. The CDR3 nucleotides read TGCGCCAGCAGCCCGGGGGGCCAAAATTCACCCCTCCACTTT.

The gene calls are TRBV5-1 and TRBJ1-2, with D hard to call. Germline lookup yields CDR1 SGHRS and CDR2 YFSETQ. The CDR3 totals 12 residues. Trimming took off 0 bases at V and 5 bases at J, with 5 bases between the two ends. The DNA of the CDR3 is TGCGCCAGCAGCTTGGAATCTTATGGCTACACCTTC. This sequence encodes CASSLESYGYTF.

In this sample, this clone turned up a few times. The CDR3 region is CASSNAGEAFF. CDR3 nucleotides: TGTGCCAGCAGCAATGCGGGGGAAGCTTTCTTT. V and J are TRBV7-9 and TRBJ1-1; D ambiguous. This CDR3 is 11 amino acids long. Trimming took off 5 bases at V and 8 bases at J, with 9 bases between the two ends. CDR1 is SEHNR and CDR2 is FQNEAQ in the germline V gene (reference sequence).